This T cell receptor (beta chain) was sequenced during a study of blood T cell repertoires in COVID-19. The wider study: From the United States, Italy and Spain came samples of acute and convalescent COVID-19. The analysed material was cDNA or gDNA that came from T cells, B-cell-depleted T cells, or PBMCs.

Per germline, CDR1 SGHNT and CDR2 YYREEE (reference sequence). The V segment lost 4 bases and the J segment 4 bases; nucleotides outside the gene matches: 6. This CDR3 region has 14 residues. How the authors handled the data: It was from reference gene primer amplification that nucleated cell counts were estimated. Using immunoSEQ multiplex PCR, the repertoire was profiled, and TCRdb retains in-frame clones only, with some absent. That table furnishes V, J and clone size, whereas the DNA furnished D and trimming. The repertoire consists of 120,000 or so clones, with around 87% occurring once and the leading ten covering roughly 3.6%.

Sequencing input: peripheral blood. This rearrangement joins TRBV5-4 to TRBJ2-5; the match to TRBD1 covers 8 bases. This TCR came from a woman aged 60-75 years with acute or convalescent COVID-19. CDR3 DNA: TGTGCCAGCAGCGCTGGACAGGGAAGAGAGACCCAGTACTTC. Translation: CASSAGQGRETQYF.